This T cell receptor beta chain was captured by sequencing in a study of cytomegalovirus exposure and HLA in healthy donors. J was trimmed by 4 bases and V by 3 bases; bases with no gene match: 6. From germline, CDR1 is LGHNA and CDR2 YSLEER. This CDR3 is 15 amino acids long. Study-wide results and caveats: According to reports, the classifier identified cytomegalovirus status with high specificity and sensitivity. The investigators catalogued 150 to 200 TCR beta chains as cytomegalovirus-associated. In vitro work confirmed that a few CMV-associated chains recognize CMV antigens. TCR clusters originating in the first cohort tended to co-occur in the roughly 120 validation repertoires, according to a later analysis.

For this clone: Its target is not known.

Repertoires were generated with immunoSEQ multiplex PCR, while TCRdb's copy carries only in-frame clones and drops some. The repertoire holds almost 75,000 clones, with 70% to 90% as singletons. Input material: PBMCs. V is TRBV4-3 and J is TRBJ1-2; TRBD1 matches at 9 bases. This receptor was taken from a man aged 25 to 40 in good health and CMV-seronegative. CDR3 DNA: TGCGCCAGCAGCCAGGGGACAGGGAAGGCCTATGGCTACACCTTC. This codes for CASSQGTGKAYGYTF.